The present T cell receptor beta chain was sequenced within a study of beta chain features in type 1 diabetes. Points from the study as a whole: Moderate but significant shortening of TCRB CDR3s was recorded in all four CD4+ subsets from Type 1 diabetes patients.

V gave up 0 bases and J gave up 3 bases, with 12 bases separating them. The CDR3 runs to 15 residues. Germline-derived CDR1 and CDR2 are LGHNA and YNFKEQ. This clone was observed a handful of times. The target antigen is unknown. The entirety of the isolated RNA underwent reverse transcription, so expressed TCRB transcripts were sequenced. Here immunoSEQ multiplex PCR was the method, and the copy in TCRdb shows in-frame clones only, minus some. Among hundreds of thousands of clones listed, over 13% were seen once. Sample: naive CD4+ T cells from blood. V is TRBV4-2 and J is TRBJ2-7, with a possible D match to TRBD2 (6 bases). The source is a man younger than 35 with type 1 diabetes. CDR3 loop: CASSQERAGLYEQYF. CDR3 sequence (DNA): TGTGCCAGCAGCCAAGAACGAGCGGGCCTCTACGAGCAGTACTTC.